The present TCR beta chain was sequenced within a study of blood T cell repertoires in COVID-19. This clone has only one observation. Per the original data handling: Estimated nucleated cell counts came from reference gene primer amplification. Repertoires were generated with immunoSEQ multiplex PCR, while TCRdb's copy carries only in-frame clones and drops some. That table gives V, J and clone size, and the DNA gave D and trimming. The sample includes 150,000 to 200,000 clones, approximately 85% of them seen just once. Participants were aged roughly 18 to 90 years from around 25 US areas. Assignment of participants to cohorts was predicated upon participant-reported clinical history. The study counted Cohort 3 donors as recovered given two negative PCRs, clearance, or symptom resolution. The length of the CDR3 is 15 residues. From germline, CDR1 is ENHRY and CDR2 SYGVKD. The V and J ends lost 4 bases and 3 bases, in that order; junction bases with no gene match: 5.

The J gene is TRBJ2-3, the V gene TRBV10-3; 9 nucleotides match TRBD1. The clonotype comes from a woman aged 18 to 35 who had recovered from COVID-19. The sequenced material came from PBMCs or T cells enriched from blood (not recorded which). CDR3 residues: CAISGDRERTDTQYF. As DNA, the CDR3 is TGTGCCATCAGTGGGGACAGGGAGAGGACAGATACGCAGTATTTT.